These T cell receptor beta chains were read from a single sample in a study of Ad26.COV2.S vaccination and SARS-CoV-2 variants. Clones were read by immunoSEQ multiplex PCR, and TCRdb kept only the in-frame ones, dropping some. The sample has around 450,000 clones, roughly 87% seen once. Sequences were derived from peripheral blood, sampled in a trial of Ad26.COV2.S vaccine versus placebo. The receptors derive from a person between 18 and 65 years old who received the Ad26.COV2.S COVID-19 vaccine or a placebo. Each CDR3 is given with its conserved first and last residue. The D gene is left open where the match is weak. Where a row states a size, it is once, few, many or the class of an expanded clone; other rows omit it.

d_gene,j_gene,v_gene,abundance,CDR3nt,CDR3aa
TRBD1,TRBJ1-6,TRBV3-1/TRBV3-2,-,TGTGCCAGCAGCCCCGACTTGTTTACAGGGGTTCAGGATAATTCACCCCTCCACTTT,CASSPDLFTGVQDNSPLHF
-,TRBJ1-5,TRBV15,-,TGTGCCACCAGCAGCGGGACACCAAGCCAGCATTTT,CATSSGTPSQHF
-,TRBJ2-1,TRBV19,once,TGTGCCAGTAGTGGAGGGGCGACTCAAGACAATGAGCAGTTCTTC,CASSGGATQDNEQFF
-,TRBJ2-5,TRBV5-1,-,TGCGCCAGCAGCTTGGACTCTCCCCCAGAGACCCAGTACTTC,CASSLDSPPETQYF
TRBD2,TRBJ2-5,TRBV7-9,-,TGTGCCAGCAGCTTTTGGACTAGCAGAAGTGGGGAGACCCAGTACTTC,CASSFWTSRSGETQYF
-,TRBJ1-5,TRBV4-2,-,TGTGCCAGCAGCCAATCGCCCCAGATGGGGGAATCGGGCAATCAGCCCCAGCATTTT,CASSQSPQMGESGNQPQHF
-,TRBJ2-7,TRBV3-1/TRBV3-2,-,TGTGCCAGCAGCCAGGCCGGGCTCACAGAGGAAAGCTACTTC,CASSQAGLTEESYF
-,TRBJ1-6,TRBV15,-,TGTGCCACCAGTCCGAACCCTAGAGGGCCGCAGGTCGGTTCACCCCTCCACTTT,CATSPNPRGPQVGSPLHF
-,TRBJ1-1,TRBV7-6,-,TGTGCCAGCCGACCCCTCCGGGGTAGTAACACTGAAGCTTTCTTT,CASRPLRGSNTEAFF
TRBD2,TRBJ2-1,TRBV29-1,-,TGCAGCGTTGCCAAGCGGGAGTACGGTGAGCAGTTCTTC,CSVAKREYGEQFF
TRBD1,TRBJ1-2,TRBV15,-,TGTGCCACCAAGGCCCTGGATGACAGGGGGCAGAATGGCTACACCTTC,CATKALDDRGQNGYTF
TRBD2,TRBJ2-3,TRBV27,-,TGTGCCAGTAAGACTAGCGGGGGGACTCCAAATACGCAGTATTTT,CASKTSGGTPNTQYF
TRBD1,TRBJ1-2,TRBV12-5,-,TGTGCTAGTGGTCGGGACAGGAATTATTCTAACTATGGCTACACCTTC,CASGRDRNYSNYGYTF
-,TRBJ1-5,TRBV15,-,TGTGCCACCAGCAGAGAGGCAAGGAGAGGTCAGCCCCAGCATTTT,CATSREARRGQPQHF
-,TRBJ1-2,TRBV14,once,TGTGCCAGCAGCCAAGGGGCAGGGAGAAAAGGTCACACCTTC,CASSQGAGRKGHTF
TRBD1,TRBJ2-3,TRBV6-5,-,TGTGCCAGCAGTCTGACAGGGTGGGACACAGATACGCAGTATTTT,CASSLTGWDTDTQYF
-,TRBJ2-1,TRBV9,-,TGTGCCAGCAGCGTAGGGGACTTATATTACAATGAGCAGTTCTTC,CASSVGDLYYNEQFF
-,TRBJ1-2,TRBV6-2/TRBV6-3,-,TGTGCCAGCAGCCCCGGGTTCTATGGCTACACCTTC,CASSPGFYGYTF
TRBD2,TRBJ2-3,TRBV7-2,-,TGTGCCAGCAGCTTAGCGCCGCTAGCGGGAGGCACAGATACGCAGTATTTT,CASSLAPLAGGTDTQYF
TRBD2,TRBJ2-1,TRBV7-2,-,TGTGCCAGCAGCCCCCACCTTAGCGGGGACTGGGATGAGCAGTTCTTC,CASSPHLSGDWDEQFF
TRBD2,TRBJ2-3,TRBV20-1,-,TGCAGTGCTAGTCCAGCGGGGGGATTTGATACGCAGTATTTT,CSASPAGGFDTQYF
-,TRBJ1-2,TRBV6-2/TRBV6-3,-,TGTGCCAGCAGTTTCGAAACCTATGGCTACACCTTC,CASSFETYGYTF
TRBD1,TRBJ1-1,TRBV6-5,-,TGTGCCAGCAGCCGCAGGGGGGTCGACACTGAAGCTTTCTTT,CASSRRGVDTEAFF
-,TRBJ2-7,TRBV28,-,TGTGCCAGCAGTTCTCCTAACCTCGCCAGGGTCACCCTACCCTACGAGCAGTACTTC,CASSSPNLARVTLPYEQYF
-,TRBJ2-2,TRBV28,-,TGTGCCAGCAGCCTAATCTCCGGGGAGCTGTTTTTT,CASSLISGELFF
-,TRBJ2-3,TRBV6-2/TRBV6-3,-,TGTGCCAGCAGTTGGACTTCGGGCACAGATACGCAGTATTTT,CASSWTSGTDTQYF
-,TRBJ2-7,TRBV19,-,TGTGCCAGTAGTTCGTGGAGAGGCGAGCAGTACTTC,CASSSWRGEQYF
-,TRBJ2-5,TRBV5-1,-,TGCGCCAGCAGCCCAGGACACGCTGAGGGGGAGACCCAGTACTTC,CASSPGHAEGETQYF
-,TRBJ1-4,TRBV5-1,once,TGCGCCAGCAGCTTCGGGAATGAAAAACTGTTTTTT,CASSFGNEKLFF
TRBD2,TRBJ2-1,TRBV11-3,-,TGTGCCAGCAGCTTAAGAAGCGGGAGGGCCAATGAGCAGTTCTTC,CASSLRSGRANEQFF
TRBD1,TRBJ1-2,TRBV2,-,TGTGCCAGCCGGACAGGGGGCAATGGGGGCTACACCTTC,CASRTGGNGGYTF
-,TRBJ2-1,TRBV7-3,-,TGTGCCAGCAGCTTAGTGGCAGGGGCTGTCGATGAGCAGTTCTTC,CASSLVAGAVDEQFF
TRBD1,TRBJ1-3,TRBV7-9,-,TGTGCCAGCAGCTTAACAGGGGCCGGGAACACCATATATTTT,CASSLTGAGNTIYF
-,TRBJ1-4,TRBV28,-,TGTGCCAGCAGCCCAGGGACGGCCGCTGGGAAACTGTTTTTT,CASSPGTAAGKLFF
-,TRBJ2-5,TRBV6-2/TRBV6-3,-,TGTGCCAGCAGTCCACAAGAGACCCAGTACTTC,CASSPQETQYF
-,TRBJ1-1,TRBV29-1,once,TGCAGCGTTGGGGGAGTGAACACTGAAGCTTTCTTT,CSVGGVNTEAFF
-,TRBJ1-5,TRBV7-8,-,TGTGCCAGCAGCTTTGGGAGGGGGCAGCCCCAGCATTTT,CASSFGRGQPQHF
-,TRBJ2-1,TRBV7-2,-,TGTGCCAGCAGCTTAGGGTCAAACAAGGCCTACAATGAGCAGTTCTTC,CASSLGSNKAYNEQFF
-,TRBJ2-3,TRBV3-1/TRBV3-2,-,TGTGCCACCACAGGGGGGGCTCGGTATGGAGATACGCAGTATTTT,CATTGGARYGDTQYF
-,TRBJ1-5,TRBV7-2,-,TGTGCCAGTCGGGACCCTAATCAGCCCCAGCATTTT,CASRDPNQPQHF
-,TRBJ2-3,TRBV3-1/TRBV3-2,-,TGTGCCAGCAGCCCCTGGGGGGCCACAGATACGCAGTATTTT,CASSPWGATDTQYF
-,TRBJ2-1,TRBV11-3,-,TGTGCCAGCAGCTTCAGGTTCGACTCCTACAATGAGCAGTTCTTC,CASSFRFDSYNEQFF
-,TRBJ2-1,TRBV7-9,-,TGTGCCAGCAGCTTAACTGGATACAATGAGCAGTTCTTC,CASSLTGYNEQFF
TRBD2,TRBJ2-3,TRBV4-1,-,TGCGCCAGCAGCCCTGGGACTAGCGGAGAAGATACGCAGTATTTT,CASSPGTSGEDTQYF
TRBD1,TRBJ2-3,TRBV10-3,-,TGTGCCATTTGGACAGGGTGGAGCACAGATACGCAGTATTTT,CAIWTGWSTDTQYF
-,TRBJ2-7,TRBV4-1,-,TGCGCCAGCAGCCGGGGCGCGGGATTGGGGGGCTACGAGCAGTACTTC,CASSRGAGLGGYEQYF
-,TRBJ2-5,TRBV7-9,-,TGTGCCAGCAGCTTGGGGGCGGCGAGTAGCCAAGAGACCCAGTACTTC,CASSLGAASSQETQYF
TRBD1,TRBJ2-7,TRBV19,-,TGTGCCAGTAGTATACGGACATACGGGACAGGGTCGGTCGAGCAGTACTTC,CASSIRTYGTGSVEQYF
-,TRBJ2-7,TRBV6-6,-,TGTGCCAGCCTCGAGGGGCGGCACTCCTACGAGCAGTACTTC,CASLEGRHSYEQYF
-,TRBJ2-3,TRBV3-1/TRBV3-2,-,TGTGCCAGCAGCCGAGGAGATACGCAGTATTTT,CASSRGDTQYF
TRBD1,TRBJ2-2,TRBV11-3,-,TGTGCCAGCAGCTTAGAGGTGTTGGGACAGGGGGCCGGGGAGCTGTTTTTT,CASSLEVLGQGAGELFF
-,TRBJ2-1,TRBV9,-,TGTGCCAGCAGCGCCGTCCTGAGTGGAACGGGGAATGAGCAGTTCTTC,CASSAVLSGTGNEQFF
-,TRBJ2-1,TRBV11-3,-,TGTGCCAGCAGCCGTGGACCCGGGAGTGAGCAGTTCTTC,CASSRGPGSEQFF
-,TRBJ1-5,TRBV28,few,TGTGCCAGCAGTTTGGGAGGGTTGGGCAATCAGCCCCAGCATTTT,CASSLGGLGNQPQHF